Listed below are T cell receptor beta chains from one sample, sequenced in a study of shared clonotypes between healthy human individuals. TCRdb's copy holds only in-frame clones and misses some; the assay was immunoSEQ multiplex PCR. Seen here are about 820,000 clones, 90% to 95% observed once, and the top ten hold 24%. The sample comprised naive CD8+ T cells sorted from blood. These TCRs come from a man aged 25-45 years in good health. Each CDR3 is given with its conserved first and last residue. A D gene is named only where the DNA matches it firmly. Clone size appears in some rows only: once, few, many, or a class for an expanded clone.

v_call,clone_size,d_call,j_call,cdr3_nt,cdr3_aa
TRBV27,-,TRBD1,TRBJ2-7,TGTGCCAGCAGTTTAGGGACAGGGGTCTACGAGCAGTACTTC,CASSLGTGVYEQYF
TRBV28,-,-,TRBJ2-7,TGTGCCAGCAGTTCGGGTTTTTCCTACGAGCAGTACTTC,CASSSGFSYEQYF
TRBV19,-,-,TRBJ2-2,TGTGCCAGTAGTATCCGAGGGAACACCGGGGAGCTGTTTTTT,CASSIRGNTGELFF
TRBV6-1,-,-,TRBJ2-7,TGTGCCAGCAGTGGCCAGACCTACGAGCAGTACTTC,CASSGQTYEQYF
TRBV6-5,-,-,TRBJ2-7,TGTGCCAGCAGTCTTAGGACAGATTACGAGCAGTACTTC,CASSLRTDYEQYF
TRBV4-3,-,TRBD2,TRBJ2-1,TGCGCCAGCAGCCAGGGGGGGGGCTCCTACAATGAGCAGTTCTTC,CASSQGGGSYNEQFF
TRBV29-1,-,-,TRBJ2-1,TGCAGCGTTGAAGATCTCGCGGAGGTAGAGTCTTATGAGCAGTTCTTC,CSVEDLAEVESYEQFF
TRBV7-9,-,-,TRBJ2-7,TGTGCCAGCAACATTCGGAATGACGAGCAGTACTTC,CASNIRNDEQYF
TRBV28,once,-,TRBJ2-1,TGTGCCAGCAGTTTTCTAGGGGGGAGGGGTTACAATGAGCAGTTCTTC,CASSFLGGRGYNEQFF
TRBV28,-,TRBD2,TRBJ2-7,TGTGCCAGCAGTCATAACGCGGGAGGGCTGTACGAGCAGTACTTC,CASSHNAGGLYEQYF
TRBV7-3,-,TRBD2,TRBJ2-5,TGTGCCAGCAGCTTAGGACTAGCGGGAGAAGAGACCCAGTACTTC,CASSLGLAGEETQYF
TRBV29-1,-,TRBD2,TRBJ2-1,TGCAGCGTTGTGGGGCGGGAGGGATACAATGAGCAGTTCTTC,CSVVGREGYNEQFF
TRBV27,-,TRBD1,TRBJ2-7,TGTGCCAGCAGTGCCCGGGACAGGGACTACGAGCAGTACTTC,CASSARDRDYEQYF
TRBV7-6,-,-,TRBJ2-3,TGTGCCAGCAGCCCCGGGGCCGTTACAGATACGCAGTATTTT,CASSPGAVTDTQYF
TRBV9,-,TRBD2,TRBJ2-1,TGTGCCAGCAGCGACGATCCGGGACTAGCGGCATACAATGAGCAGTTCTTC,CASSDDPGLAAYNEQFF
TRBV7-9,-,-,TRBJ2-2,TGTGCCAGCAGCTCCTCCGAGCAAACCCTGGTCGGGGAGCTGTTTTTT,CASSSSEQTLVGELFF
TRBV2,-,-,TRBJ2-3,TGTGCCAGCAGGAACGGGACTCATAGACGGGATACGCAGTATTTT,CASRNGTHRRDTQYF
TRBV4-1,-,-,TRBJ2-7,TGCGCCAGCAGCCAATTGGTCCGGACCATGTACGAGCAGTACTTC,CASSQLVRTMYEQYF
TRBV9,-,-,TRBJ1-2,TGTGCCAGCAGCGCGGAACTATTCTATGGCTACACCTTC,CASSAELFYGYTF
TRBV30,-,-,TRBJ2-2,TGTGCCTGGAGAGACGGTTACACCGGGGAGCTGTTTTTT,CAWRDGYTGELFF
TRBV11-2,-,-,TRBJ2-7,TGTGCCAGCAGCTTGCTACAGTCCTACGAGCAGTACTTC,CASSLLQSYEQYF
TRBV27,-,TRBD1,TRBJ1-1,TGTGCCAGCAGCCATACAGGGGGGAACACTGAAGCTTTCTTT,CASSHTGGNTEAFF
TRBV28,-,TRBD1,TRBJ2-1,TGTGCCAGCAGTTTCCCGACAGGGGGCGCCTGGGTAGCGGGGAACAATGAGCAGTTCTTC,CASSFPTGGAWVAGNNEQFF
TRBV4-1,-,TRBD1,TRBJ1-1,TGCGCCAGCAGCTCGGGACAGGGATCGTCTATCACTGAAGCTTTCTTT,CASSSGQGSSITEAFF
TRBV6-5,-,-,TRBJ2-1,TGTGCCAGCATAAGGGGCCATGAGCAGTTCTTC,CASIRGHEQFF
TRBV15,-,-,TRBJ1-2,TGTGCCACCAGCAGAGATCCTGGCAGGATAGATGGCTACACCTTC,CATSRDPGRIDGYTF
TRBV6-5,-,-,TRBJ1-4,TGTGCCAGCAGTTACCGGGGGGCGCCCACGGAAAAACTGTTTTTT,CASSYRGAPTEKLFF
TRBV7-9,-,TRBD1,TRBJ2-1,TGTGCCAGCAGCCCGTCGGGGACAGTGCATGAGCAGTTCTTC,CASSPSGTVHEQFF
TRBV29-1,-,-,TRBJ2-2,TGCAGTGCAGTCCCCTCTGGCACCGGGGAGCTGTTTTTT,CSAVPSGTGELFF
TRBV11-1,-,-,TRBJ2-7,TGTGCCAGCAGCTCCGCCGGGACACCAACCTACGAGCAGTACTTC,CASSSAGTPTYEQYF